This entry lists 17 T cell receptor beta chains sequenced from one sample in a study of blood T cells in healthy people across ages. A J-beta primer mix and a sample-barcoded 5' primer were used in a second PCR of roughly 6 to 12 cycles. TCRdb analysed the 5' RACE reads with MiXCR anew, one entry per CDR3 protein. The table includes about 1.5 million distinct CDR3 sequences, roughly 43% detected once. The sequenced sample was blood. Receptor source: a young woman in good health.

Points on this clonotype: At one end the junction does not follow the germline gene, possibly because of a read error. The V gene is TRBV6-2 or TRBV6-3, the J gene TRBJ2-5; TRBD2 matches at 9 bases. CDR1 and CDR2 from the germline V gene are MNHEY and SVGEGT. The CDR3 is made up of 14 amino acids. The CDR3 coding sequence is TGTGCCGGCAGTTCTAGCGGGACGTACAATGAGCAGTACTTC. It codes for CAGSSSGTYNEQYF.

V and J are TRBV4-1 and TRBJ2-4; D might be TRBD1 or TRBD2, each matching 5 bases. The DNA end favors TRBJ2-7, so the J call may be wrong. Looked up from germline, CDR1 is MGHRA and CDR2 is YSYEKL. The CDR3 sequence is 13 residues long. The DNA of the CDR3 is TGCGCCAGCAGCCAAGACGGGACCAACGAGCAGTACTTC. Translation: CASSQDGTNEQYF.

The rearrangement joins TRBV7-9 to TRBJ2-1, with no clear D. Trimming cost V 5 bases and J 6 bases, with 8 bases left between them. The CDR3 spans 12 residues. Germline V gene lookup returns CDR1 SEHNR and CDR2 FQNEAQ (reference sequence). The CDR3 here is CASSPTINEQFF. The DNA for the CDR3 is TGTGCCAGCAGCCCCACGATCAATGAGCAGTTCTTC.

The DNA of the CDR3 is TGTGCCAGCAGCTCAGAAGGGAGAGGAGGGGCGAACACTGAAGCTTTCTTT. This sequence encodes CASSSEGRGGANTEAFF. This chain uses TRBV13 with TRBJ1-1, with D perhaps matching TRBD1 (5 bases). Germline V gene lookup returns CDR1 PRHDT and CDR2 FYEKMQ (reference sequence). Trimming shortened V by 4 bases and J by 1 base, and 19 bases separated the two germline ends. The CDR3 loop spans 17 amino acids.

This clonotype showed up just a few times. This chain joins TRBV24-1 and TRBJ2-4; D possibly matches TRBD1 or TRBD2 (5 bases each). This CDR3 is 15 amino acids long. V lost 3 bases and J lost 9, with 17 bases in between. The germline V gene encodes CDR1 KGHDR and CDR2 SFDVKD. The CDR3 sequence: CATSDPRDVLGIQYF. For the CDR3, the DNA is TGTGCCACCAGTGATCCTCGGGACGTCCTGGGCATTCAGTACTTC.

The sample holds a few counts of this clonotype. CDR3 sequence (DNA): TGCAGTGCCCGAGAGGGAGGGCCCTATGTGACCCAGTACTTC. This translates into CSAREGGPYVTQYF. The gene calls are TRBV20-1 and TRBJ2-5, with TRBD2 matching over 7 bases. This CDR3 contains 14 residues. Per the germline V gene, CDR1 is DFQATT and CDR2 is SNEGSKA (reference sequence). With V trimmed by 6 bases and J by 7 bases, 14 bases remained unmatched.

V is TRBV25-1 and J is TRBJ1-5; D uncertain. The CDR3 totals 14 residues. Germline V CDR1 and CDR2: MGHDK, SYGVNS. V shed 5 bases and J shed 2 bases, with 10 bases lying between them. The CDR3 bases are TGTGCCAGCAGTAATGACCAGGGCAATCAGCCCCAGCATTTT. Its translation is CASSNDQGNQPQHF.

The sample holds a few counts of this clonotype. The chain carries TRBV7-2 and TRBJ2-4; 9 nucleotides line up with TRBD2. CDR1 and CDR2 from the germline V gene are SGHTA and FQGNSA. This CDR3 spans 16 amino acids. V shed 8 bases, J shed 4 bases, and the junction held 12 bases outside the gene matches. The CDR3 DNA is TGTGCCAGCCGCATTGTAGCGGGGGTTTCAAAAAACATTCAGTACTTC. Translation gives CASRIVAGVSKNIQYF.

This chain links TRBV20-1 with TRBJ2-7; maybe TRBD2 (5 bases). Germline-derived CDR1 and CDR2 are DFQATT and SNEGSKA (reference sequence). Deletions cut 6 bases from V and 4 bases from J, with 13 bases between. The CDR3 spans 12 residues. The CDR3 DNA sequence: TGCAGTGCGTCCCGGGAAAGATACGAGCAGTACTTC. This codes for CSASRERYEQYF.

This clonotype was seen more than once but under ten times. This chain joins TRBV20-1 and TRBJ1-2, with 12 bases that match TRBD1. Germline values: CDR1 DFQATT, CDR2 SNEGSKA (reference sequence). V lost 1 base, J lost 6 bases, and 3 bases stayed unmatched. The CDR3 sequence is 14 residues long. The CDR3 nucleotides are TGCAGTGCTAGAGGGGGACAGGGGGCGAATGGCTACACCTTC. Translated: CSARGGQGANGYTF.

V and J are TRBV14 and TRBJ2-1; unclear D gene. CDR1 is SGHDN and CDR2 is FVKESK in the germline V gene. CDR3 length: 10 amino acids. The V end lost 8 bases, the J end lost 8 bases, and 7 bases lay between the germline ends. CDR3 DNA: TGTGCCAGCCGGTCACATGAGCAGTTCTTC. Protein product: CASRSHEQFF.

Written as DNA, the CDR3 is TGTGCCAGCAGACCCAGGGGCATGGGGGTTGGGCAGCCCCAGCATTTT. Translated, it gives CASRPRGMGVGQPQHF. The chain is built from TRBV6-2 or TRBV6-3 and TRBJ1-5; TRBD1 is a possible D gene (6 bases). Germline lookup yields CDR1 MNHEY and CDR2 SVGEGT. V lost 6 bases, J lost 7 bases, and 22 bases lay in between. CDR3 size: 16 residues.

The genes are TRBV9 and TRBJ2-2, with 12 bases identical to TRBD2. Germline assignment: CDR1 SGDLS and CDR2 YYNGEE. Trimming took 3 bases from V and 7 from J; bases not matched to a gene: 7. This CDR3 comprises 16 residues. The CDR3 DNA reads as TGTGCCAGCAGCGGATCTAGCGGGAGGGTAGGCGGGGAGCTGTTTTTT. Translated, it gives CASSGSSGRVGGELFF.

This clonotype was detected a few times. The chain combines TRBV5-1 with TRBJ1-1; D unclear. V lost 4 bases, J lost 0 bases, and 10 bases lay in between. Germline lookup yields CDR1 SGHRS and CDR2 YFSETQ. CDR3 length equals 14 residues. The CDR3 spells CASSTQAVNTEAFF. The CDR3 coding sequence is TGCGCCAGCAGCACCCAGGCGGTGAACACTGAAGCTTTCTTT.

V is TRBV10-3 and J is TRBJ2-3; 9 nucleotides align to TRBD2. The CDR3 contains 18 residues. Germline values: CDR1 ENHRY, CDR2 SYGVKD. J was trimmed by 1 base and V by 3 bases; bases with no gene match: 11. The DNA of the CDR3 is TGTGCCATCAGTGATGGTAGCGGGAGAGGGTTTGGCACAGATACGCAGTATTTT. Translated: CAISDGSGRGFGTDTQYF.

In its sample, this clonotype was seen a few times. The chain uses TRBV5-1 and TRBJ1-2, with D unclear. Germline V gene data show CDR1 as SGHRS and CDR2 as YFSETQ. Trimming took off 0 bases at V and 7 bases at J, with 13 bases between the two ends. The CDR3 sequence is 14 residues long. In nucleotides, the CDR3 is TGCGCCAGCAGCTTGGGAGGGCAGGATGGTGGCTACACCTTC. Protein sequence: CASSLGGQDGGYTF.

The chain employs TRBV9 and TRBJ2-3; D may be TRBD1 (5 bases). Germline V CDR1 and CDR2: SGDLS, YYNGEE. V was pared by 2 bases and J by 2 bases, with 12 bases between. The CDR3 covers 15 residues. CDR3 DNA sequence: TGTGCCAGCAGCGTCTCTGGGGCCCACACAGATACGCAGTATTTT. Residues: CASSVSGAHTDTQYF.